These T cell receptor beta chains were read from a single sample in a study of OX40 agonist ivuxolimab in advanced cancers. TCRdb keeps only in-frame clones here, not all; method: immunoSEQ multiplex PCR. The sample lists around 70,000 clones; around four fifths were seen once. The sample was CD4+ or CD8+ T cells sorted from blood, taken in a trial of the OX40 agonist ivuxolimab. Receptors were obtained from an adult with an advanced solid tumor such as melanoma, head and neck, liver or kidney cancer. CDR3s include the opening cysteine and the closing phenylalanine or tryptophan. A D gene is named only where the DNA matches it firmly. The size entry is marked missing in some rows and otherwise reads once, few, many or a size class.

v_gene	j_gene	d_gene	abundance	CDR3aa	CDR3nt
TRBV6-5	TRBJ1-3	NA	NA	CASSYSQGTGNTIYF	TGTGCCAGCAGTTACTCTCAGGGGACTGGAAACACCATATATTTT
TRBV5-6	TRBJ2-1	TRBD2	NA	CASSLAPRGGGNEQFF	TGTGCCAGCAGCTTGGCCCCCCGCGGGGGAGGGAATGAGCAGTTCTTC
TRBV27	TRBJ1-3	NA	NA	CASSFSSGARPIYF	TGTGCCAGCAGTTTTTCCTCAGGGGCAAGACCCATATATTTT
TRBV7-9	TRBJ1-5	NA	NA	CASSPLYKALVQPQHF	TGTGCCAGCAGCCCCTTATACAAGGCCCTCGTCCAGCCCCAGCATTTT
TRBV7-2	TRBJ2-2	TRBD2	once	CASSLTSGRAGGELFF	TGTGCCAGCAGCTTAACTAGCGGGAGGGCCGGCGGGGAGCTGTTTTTT
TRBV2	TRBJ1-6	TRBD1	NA	CASGWTGNSPLHF	TGTGCCAGCGGTTGGACAGGGAATTCACCCCTCCACTTT
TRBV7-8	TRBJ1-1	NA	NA	CASSLVGEMNTEAFF	TGTGCCAGCAGCTTAGTAGGCGAGATGAACACTGAAGCTTTCTTT
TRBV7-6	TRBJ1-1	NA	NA	CASSLEQNTEAFF	TGTGCCAGCAGCTTAGAACAGAACACTGAAGCTTTCTTT
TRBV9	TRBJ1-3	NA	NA	CAGSRDSGNTIYF	TGTGCCGGTTCACGGGACTCTGGAAACACCATATATTTT
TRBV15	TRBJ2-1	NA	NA	CATTDRRGDNEQFF	TGTGCCACCACCGACCGTCGCGGAGACAATGAGCAGTTCTTC
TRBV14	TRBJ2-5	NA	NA	CASSQGWGTQYF	TGTGCCAGCAGCCAAGGATGGGGGACCCAGTACTTC
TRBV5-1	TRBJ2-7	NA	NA	CASSPTGGTDLYEQYF	TGCGCCAGCAGCCCGACCGGGGGGACAGATCTCTACGAGCAGTACTTC
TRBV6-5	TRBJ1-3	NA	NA	CASKSRNTIYF	TGTGCCAGCAAGTCCCGTAACACCATATATTTT
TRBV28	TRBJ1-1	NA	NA	CASSLGTWDLNTEAFF	TGTGCCAGCAGTTTAGGCACGTGGGATCTGAACACTGAAGCTTTCTTT
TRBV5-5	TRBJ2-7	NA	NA	CASRGSGEQYF	TGTGCCAGCAGGGGGTCAGGGGAGCAGTACTTC
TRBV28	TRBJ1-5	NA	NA	CASSLSMGARGSNQPQHF	TGTGCCAGCAGTTTGAGTATGGGGGCTCGAGGTAGCAATCAGCCCCAGCATTTT
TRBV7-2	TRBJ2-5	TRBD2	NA	CASSLWGRRLAGIETQYF	TGTGCCAGCAGCTTATGGGGTCGGCGACTAGCGGGAATTGAGACCCAGTACTTC
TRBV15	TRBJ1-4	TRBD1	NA	CATREGANEKLFF	TGTGCCACCCGGGAGGGGGCGAATGAAAAACTGTTTTTT
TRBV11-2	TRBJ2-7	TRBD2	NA	CASSFTGLAGYEQYF	TGTGCCAGCAGCTTTACGGGACTAGCGGGCTACGAGCAGTACTTC
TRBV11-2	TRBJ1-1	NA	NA	CASSLENFNTEAFF	TGTGCCAGCAGCTTAGAAAACTTTAACACTGAAGCTTTCTTT
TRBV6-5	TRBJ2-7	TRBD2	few	CASSYSTSGNSYEQYF	TGTGCCAGCAGTTACTCGACTAGCGGAAACTCCTACGAGCAGTACTTC
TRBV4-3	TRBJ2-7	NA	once	CASSHLEHHEQYF	TGCGCCAGCAGCCATTTAGAGCATCACGAGCAGTACTTC
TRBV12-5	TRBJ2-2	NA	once	CASGLTTDANTGELFF	TGTGCTAGTGGTTTGACAACGGATGCGAACACCGGGGAGCTGTTTTTT
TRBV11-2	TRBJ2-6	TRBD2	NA	CASSLYGRASGANVLTF	TGTGCCAGCAGCTTATACGGGAGGGCCTCTGGGGCCAACGTCCTGACTTTC
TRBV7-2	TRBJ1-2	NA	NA	CASSWLGEGISYGYTF	TGTGCCAGCAGCTGGCTTGGGGAGGGGATAAGCTATGGCTACACCTTC
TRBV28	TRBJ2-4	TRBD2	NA	CAIQHPGGPNIQYF	TGTGCCATTCAACATCCGGGGGGGCCTAACATTCAGTACTTC
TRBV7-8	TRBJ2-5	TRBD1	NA	CASSLALPNRGETQYF	TGTGCCAGCAGCTTAGCCCTCCCTAACAGGGGAGAGACCCAGTACTTC
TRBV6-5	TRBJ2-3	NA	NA	CASSLSSTDTQYF	TGTGCCAGCAGCCTAAGTAGCACAGATACGCAGTATTTT
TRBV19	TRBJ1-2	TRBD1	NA	CASRDRVNGYTF	TGTGCCAGCAGAGACAGGGTAAATGGCTACACCTTC
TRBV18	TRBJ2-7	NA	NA	CASSPRGIEQYF	TGTGCCAGCTCACCACGAGGAATCGAGCAGTACTTC
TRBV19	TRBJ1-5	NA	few	CASSLRGSRSNQPQHF	TGTGCCAGTAGTCTTCGGGGGAGTAGGAGCAATCAGCCCCAGCATTTT
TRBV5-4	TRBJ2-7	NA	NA	CASSPDYPSYEQYF	TGTGCCAGCAGCCCCGACTACCCCTCCTACGAGCAGTACTTC
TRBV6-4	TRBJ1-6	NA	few	CASSAPGSPLHF	TGTGCCAGCAGTGCCCCGGGTTCACCCCTCCACTTT
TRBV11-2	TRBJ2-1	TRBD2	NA	CASSSAGTSGILVF	TGTGCCAGCAGCTCGGCCGGGACTAGCGGGATTTTGGTCTTC
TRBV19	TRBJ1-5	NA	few	CASSFRDGNQPQHF	TGTGCCAGTAGTTTCCGGGACGGGAATCAGCCCCAGCATTTT
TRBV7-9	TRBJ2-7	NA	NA	CASSPTPVSYEQYF	TGTGCCAGCAGCCCCACCCCGGTCTCCTACGAGCAGTACTTC
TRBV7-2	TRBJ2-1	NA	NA	CASTPRVGNHNEQFF	TGTGCCAGCACCCCCCGGGTAGGGAACCACAATGAGCAGTTCTTC
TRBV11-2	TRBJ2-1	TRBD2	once	CASSLGSTSVGNEQFF	TGTGCCAGCAGCTTAGGCTCGACTAGCGTAGGCAATGAGCAGTTCTTC
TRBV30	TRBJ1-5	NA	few	CAWSVGSNQPQHF	TGTGCCTGGAGTGTAGGCAGCAATCAGCCCCAGCATTTT
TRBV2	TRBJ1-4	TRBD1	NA	CASKKTGMRPEKLFF	TGTGCCAGCAAAAAGACAGGGATGAGACCCGAAAAACTGTTTTTT